This T cell receptor beta chain emerged from a study of CXCR3-negative and CXCR3-positive naive CD8 T cells. Overall study findings and caveats: Most assays were run on fresh PBMCs (CXCR3 expression partially decreased after cryopreservation). The study found that naive CXCR3-negative and CXCR3-positive cells shared TRBV-TRBJ usage, while memory cells differed. Naive cells with CXCR3 showed TRB CDR3s that were more hydrophobic than those in CXCR3-negative naive cells.

The TRB cDNA libraries were prepared by 5' RACE with UMI labels. TCRdb reprocessed the 5' RACE reads, with one entry per CDR3 protein and no DNA. This sample carries roughly 120,000 distinct CDR3 sequences, with about 0.54% going to the ten biggest clones. A word on this clonotype: Antigen: not known.

The CDR3 extends over 13 amino acids. CDR1 is PRHDT, CDR2 FYEKMQ, per germline (reference sequence). The chain uses TRBV13 and TRBJ2-7. The sample was naive CXCR3+ CD8+ T cells from blood. Subset reported: CD45RO-CCR7+CD27+CD95- naive CD8+ T cells expressing CXCR3 (TNR3+). This sequence originates from a human donor in good health. Some clones in this sample may be carry-over from other donors' samples. The CDR3 is CASSLQDSYEQYF. Supplemented by reference TRBV13 and TRBJ2-7, the full variable domain reads AAGVIQSPRHLIKEKRETATLKCYPIPRHDTVYWYQQGPGQDPQFLISFYEKMQSDKGSIPDRFSAQQFSDYHSELNMSSLELGDSALYFCASSLQDSYEQYFGPGTRLTVT.